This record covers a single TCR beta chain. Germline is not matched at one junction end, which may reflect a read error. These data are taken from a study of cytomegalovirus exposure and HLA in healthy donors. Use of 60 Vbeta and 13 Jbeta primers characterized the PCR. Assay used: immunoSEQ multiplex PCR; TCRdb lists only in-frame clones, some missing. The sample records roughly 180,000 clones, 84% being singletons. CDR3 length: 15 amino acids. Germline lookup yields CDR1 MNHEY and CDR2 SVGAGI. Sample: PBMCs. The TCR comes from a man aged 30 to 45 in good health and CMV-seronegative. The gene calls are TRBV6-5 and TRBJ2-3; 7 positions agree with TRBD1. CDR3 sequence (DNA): TGTGCCAGCAGTGGCCGGGACAGACGCACAAATACGCAGTATTTT. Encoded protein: CASSGRDRRTNTQYF.